This entry features one T cell receptor (beta chain) sequence. This record belongs to a study of CD8 T cells in Susac syndrome. An input of roughly 0.5 to 1 ug of RNA was subjected to reverse transcription using random hexamers. One entry per CDR3 protein, called by TCRdb with MiXCR from the immunoSEQ multiplex PCR reads. The sample lists roughly 84,000 distinct CDR3 sequences, about 96% occurring once. CDR1 is LNHNV and CDR2 is YYDKDF in the germline V gene (reference sequence). With 8 bases clipped from V and 2 bases from J, the junction kept 5 bases outside the gene matches. This CDR3 region has 13 residues.

The chain employs TRBV15 and TRBJ2-7; 8 bases are shared with TRBD2. This clonotype originated in a human donor with Susac syndrome. Sequencing used CD8+ T cells from PBMCs. CDR3 residues: CATSGGAAYEQYF. DNA for the CDR3: TGTGCCACCTCCGGGGGGGCAGCCTACGAGCAGTACTTC.